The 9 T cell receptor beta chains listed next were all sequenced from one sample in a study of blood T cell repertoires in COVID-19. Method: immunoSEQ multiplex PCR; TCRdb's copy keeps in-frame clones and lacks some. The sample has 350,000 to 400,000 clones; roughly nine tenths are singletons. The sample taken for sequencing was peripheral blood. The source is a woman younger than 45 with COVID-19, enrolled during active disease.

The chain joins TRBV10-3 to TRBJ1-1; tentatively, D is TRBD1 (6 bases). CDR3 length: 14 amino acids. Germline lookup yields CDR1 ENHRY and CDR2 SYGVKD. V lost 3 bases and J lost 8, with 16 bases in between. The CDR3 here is CAISDYIGTGEAFF. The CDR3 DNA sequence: TGTGCCATCAGTGACTATATCGGTACAGGGGAAGCTTTCTTT.

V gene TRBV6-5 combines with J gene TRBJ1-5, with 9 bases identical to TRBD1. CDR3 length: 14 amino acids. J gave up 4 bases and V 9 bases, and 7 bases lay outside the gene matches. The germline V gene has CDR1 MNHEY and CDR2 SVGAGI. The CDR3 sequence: CASAGQGTNQPQHF. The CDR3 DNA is TGTGCCAGTGCTGGACAGGGGACTAATCAGCCCCAGCATTTT.

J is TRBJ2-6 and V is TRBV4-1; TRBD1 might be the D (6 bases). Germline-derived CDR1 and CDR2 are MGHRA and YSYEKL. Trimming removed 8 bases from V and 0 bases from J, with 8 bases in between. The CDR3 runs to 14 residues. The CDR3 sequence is CASGGPSGANVLTF. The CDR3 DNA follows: TGCGCCAGCGGGGGCCCCTCTGGGGCCAACGTCCTGACTTTC.

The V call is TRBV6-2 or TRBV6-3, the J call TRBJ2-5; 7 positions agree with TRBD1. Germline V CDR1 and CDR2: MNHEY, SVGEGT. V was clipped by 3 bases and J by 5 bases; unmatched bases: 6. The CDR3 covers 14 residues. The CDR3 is CASSYEGARETQYF. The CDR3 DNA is TGTGCCAGCAGTTATGAGGGGGCCAGGGAGACCCAGTACTTC.

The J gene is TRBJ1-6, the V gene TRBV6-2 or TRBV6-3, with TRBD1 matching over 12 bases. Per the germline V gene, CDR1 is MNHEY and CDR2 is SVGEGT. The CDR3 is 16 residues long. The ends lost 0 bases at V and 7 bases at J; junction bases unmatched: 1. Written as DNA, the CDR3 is TGTGCCAGCAGTTACTCGGGACAGGGGGCAAATTCACCCCTCCACTTT. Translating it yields CASSYSGQGANSPLHF.

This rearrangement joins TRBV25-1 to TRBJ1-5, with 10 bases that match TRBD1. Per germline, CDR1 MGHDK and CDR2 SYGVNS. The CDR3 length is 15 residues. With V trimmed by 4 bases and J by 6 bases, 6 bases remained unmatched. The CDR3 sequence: CASSATGGPSQPQHF. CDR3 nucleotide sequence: TGTGCCAGCAGTGCGACAGGGGGCCCGAGTCAGCCCCAGCATTTT.

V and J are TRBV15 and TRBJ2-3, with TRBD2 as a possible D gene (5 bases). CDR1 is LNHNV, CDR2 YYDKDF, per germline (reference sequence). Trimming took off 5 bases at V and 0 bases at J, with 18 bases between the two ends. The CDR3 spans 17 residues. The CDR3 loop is CATSLTRGRASTDTQYF. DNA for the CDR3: TGTGCCACCAGCCTCACACGGGGTCGCGCTAGCACAGATACGCAGTATTTT.

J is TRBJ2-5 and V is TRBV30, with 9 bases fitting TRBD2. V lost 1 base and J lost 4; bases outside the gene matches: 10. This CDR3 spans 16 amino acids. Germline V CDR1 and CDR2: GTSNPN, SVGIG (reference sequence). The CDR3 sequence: CAWSGYSGSRGETQYF. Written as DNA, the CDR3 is TGTGCCTGGAGTGGGTATAGCGGGAGTAGAGGAGAGACCCAGTACTTC.

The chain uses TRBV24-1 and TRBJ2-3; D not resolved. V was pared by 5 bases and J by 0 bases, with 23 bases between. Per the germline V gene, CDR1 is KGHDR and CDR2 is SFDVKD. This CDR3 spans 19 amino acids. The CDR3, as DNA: TGTGCCACCAGTGCTCCGAGTCTATCCCGAATTACTAGCACAGATACGCAGTATTTT. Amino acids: CATSAPSLSRITSTDTQYF.